The source of this T cell receptor (beta chain) is a study of human T cells and chemical hapten exposure. The time point was: patch test 2, 6 weeks after DPC sensitization. Sample treatment: therapeutic diphenylcyclopropenone sensitization with weekly scalp DPC. This clonotype showed up many times. Original handling: Samples had a median of around 88,000 TCRs, ranging about 20,000 to 700,000. Each CDR3 protein is one row after TCRdb ran MiXCR on the RACE reads. These V and J calls are TCRdb output, not the study's own analysis. The sample records some 45,000 distinct CDR3 sequences, around 10% being singletons. This CDR3 has 15 residues. CDR1 is LNHNV, CDR2 YYDKDF, per germline (reference sequence). V gave up 1 base and J gave up 4 bases; unmatched junction bases: 6.

This sample comprised whole blood, obtained in connection with sensitization to the hapten diphenylcyclopropenone (DPC). This TCR was sampled from a woman between 40 and 55 years old with alopecia areata. Some clones in this sample may be carry-over from other donors' samples. The chain carries TRBV15 and TRBJ2-7, with 8 bases identical to TRBD1. The CDR3 DNA follows: TGTGCCACCAGCAGAGGTTCCGGGACAGGTTACGAGCAGTACTTC. It is translated as CATSRGSGTGYEQYF. Full variable domain (rest looked up from reference TRBV15 and TRBJ2-7): DAMVIQNPRYQVTQFGKPVTLSCSQTLNHNVMYWYQQKSSQAPKLLFHYYDKDFNNEADTPDNFQSRRPNTSFCFLDIRSPGLGDTAMYLCATSRGSGTGYEQYFGPGTRLTVT.